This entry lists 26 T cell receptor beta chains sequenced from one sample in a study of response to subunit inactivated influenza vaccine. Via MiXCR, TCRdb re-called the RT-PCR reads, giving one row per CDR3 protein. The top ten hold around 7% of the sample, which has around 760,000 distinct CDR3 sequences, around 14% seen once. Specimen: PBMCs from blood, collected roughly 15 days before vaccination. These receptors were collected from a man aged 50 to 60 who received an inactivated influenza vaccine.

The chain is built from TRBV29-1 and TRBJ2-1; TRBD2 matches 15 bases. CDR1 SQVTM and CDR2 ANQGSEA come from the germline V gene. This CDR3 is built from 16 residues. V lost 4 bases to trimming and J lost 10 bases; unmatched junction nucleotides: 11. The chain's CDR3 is CSVGPPGTSGRREQFF. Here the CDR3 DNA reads TGCAGCGTTGGCCCACCCGGGACTAGCGGGAGGAGGGAGCAGTTCTTC.

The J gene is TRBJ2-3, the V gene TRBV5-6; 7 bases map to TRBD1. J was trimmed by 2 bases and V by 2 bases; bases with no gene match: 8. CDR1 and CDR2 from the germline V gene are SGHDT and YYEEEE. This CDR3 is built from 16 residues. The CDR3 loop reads CASSLPGTDFTDTQYF. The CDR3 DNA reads TGTGCCAGCAGCTTACCCGGGACAGATTTCACAGATACGCAGTATTTT.

DNA of the CDR3: TGTGCCAGCAGTTTGGCTCCGGGGAATCAGCCCCAGCATTTT. Its protein is CASSLAPGNQPQHF. This chain links TRBV12-3 or TRBV12-4 with TRBJ1-5; D gene ambiguous. Between the trimmed V and J ends, which lost 3 bases and 4 bases, there was a span of 10 bases. The CDR3 is made up of 14 amino acids.

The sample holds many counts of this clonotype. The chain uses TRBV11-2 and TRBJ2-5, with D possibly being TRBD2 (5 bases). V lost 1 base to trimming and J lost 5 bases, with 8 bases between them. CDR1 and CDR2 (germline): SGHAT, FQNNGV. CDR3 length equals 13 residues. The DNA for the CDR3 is TGTGCCAGCAGCTTAGTTGGGAGCGAGACCCAGTACTTC. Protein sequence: CASSLVGSETQYF.

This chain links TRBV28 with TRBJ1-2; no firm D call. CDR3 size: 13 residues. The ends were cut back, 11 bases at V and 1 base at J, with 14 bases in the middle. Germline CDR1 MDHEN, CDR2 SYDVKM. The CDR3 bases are TGTGCCTCAAGACTGAAATTTAACTATGGCTACACCTTC. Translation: CASRLKFNYGYTF.

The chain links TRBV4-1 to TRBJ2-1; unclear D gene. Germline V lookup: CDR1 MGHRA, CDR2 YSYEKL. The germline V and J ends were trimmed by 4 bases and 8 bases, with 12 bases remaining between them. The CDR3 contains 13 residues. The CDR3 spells CASSRASWDEQFF. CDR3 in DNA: TGCGCCAGCAGCCGAGCTTCGTGGGATGAGCAGTTCTTC.

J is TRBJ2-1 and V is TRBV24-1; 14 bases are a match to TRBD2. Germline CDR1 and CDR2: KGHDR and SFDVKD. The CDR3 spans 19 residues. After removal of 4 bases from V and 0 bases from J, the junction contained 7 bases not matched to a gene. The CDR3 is CATSDPGLAGGPSYNEQFF. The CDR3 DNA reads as TGTGCCACCAGTGACCCAGGACTAGCGGGAGGCCCCTCCTACAATGAGCAGTTCTTC.

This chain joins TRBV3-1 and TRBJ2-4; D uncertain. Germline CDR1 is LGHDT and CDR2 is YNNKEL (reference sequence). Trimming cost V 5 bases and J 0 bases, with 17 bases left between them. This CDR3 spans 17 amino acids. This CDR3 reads CASSKKNRDLAKNIQYF. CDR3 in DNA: TGTGCCAGCAGCAAGAAGAACAGAGATCTAGCCAAAAACATTCAGTACTTC.

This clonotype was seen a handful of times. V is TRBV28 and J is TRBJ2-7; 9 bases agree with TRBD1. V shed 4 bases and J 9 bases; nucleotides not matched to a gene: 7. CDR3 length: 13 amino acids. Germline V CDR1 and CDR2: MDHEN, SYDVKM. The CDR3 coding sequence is TGTGCCAGCAGTTGGAAACAGGGGGCAGGGCAGTACTTC. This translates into CASSWKQGAGQYF. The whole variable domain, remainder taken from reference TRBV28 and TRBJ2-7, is DVKVTQSSRYLVKRTGEKVFLECVQDMDHENMFWYRQDPGLGLRLIYFSYDVKMKEKGDIPEGYSVSREKKERFSLILESASTNQTSMYLCASSWKQGAGQYFGPGTRLTVT.

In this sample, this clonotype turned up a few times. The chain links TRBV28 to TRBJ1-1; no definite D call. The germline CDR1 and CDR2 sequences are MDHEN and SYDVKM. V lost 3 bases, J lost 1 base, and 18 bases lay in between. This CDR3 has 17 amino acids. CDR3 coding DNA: TGTGCCAGCAGTTTCAAGGCCCCGGCACGAGAGAACACTGAAGCTTTCTTT. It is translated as CASSFKAPARENTEAFF.

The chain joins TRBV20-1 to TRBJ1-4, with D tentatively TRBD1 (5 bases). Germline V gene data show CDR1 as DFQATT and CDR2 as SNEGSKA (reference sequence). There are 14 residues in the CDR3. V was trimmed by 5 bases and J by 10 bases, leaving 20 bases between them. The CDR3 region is CSASGTLRGGKLFF. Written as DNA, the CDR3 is TGCAGTGCTTCCGGGACGCTTCGAGGAGGAAAACTGTTTTTT.

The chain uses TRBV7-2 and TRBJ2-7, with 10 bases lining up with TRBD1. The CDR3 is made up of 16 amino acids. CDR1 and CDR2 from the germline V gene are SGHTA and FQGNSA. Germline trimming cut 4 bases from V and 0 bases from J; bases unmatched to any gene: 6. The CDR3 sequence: CASSSRGQGSSYEQYF. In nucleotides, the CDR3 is TGTGCCAGCAGCTCTCGGGGACAGGGGAGCTCCTACGAGCAGTACTTC.

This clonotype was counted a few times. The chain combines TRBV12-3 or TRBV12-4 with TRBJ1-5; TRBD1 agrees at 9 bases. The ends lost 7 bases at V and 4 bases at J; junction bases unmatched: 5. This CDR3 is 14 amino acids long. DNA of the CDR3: TGTGCCAGCAACCACGGGACAGGGAATCAGCCCCAGCATTTT. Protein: CASNHGTGNQPQHF.

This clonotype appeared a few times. CDR3 bases: TGTGCCAGCAGTTTACTAGGGGAGGATACGCAGTATTTT. It codes for CASSLLGEDTQYF. The chain carries TRBV12-3 or TRBV12-4 and TRBJ2-3, with D possibly being TRBD1 or TRBD2 (5 bases each). CDR3 length equals 13 residues. V gave up 2 bases and J gave up 6 bases, with 9 bases separating them.

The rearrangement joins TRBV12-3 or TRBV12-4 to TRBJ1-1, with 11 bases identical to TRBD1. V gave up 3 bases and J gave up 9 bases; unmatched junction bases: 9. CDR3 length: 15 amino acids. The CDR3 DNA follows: TGTGCCAGCAGTTTCGGACAGGGGGCGATGGCAAAAGCTTTCTTT. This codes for CASSFGQGAMAKAFF.

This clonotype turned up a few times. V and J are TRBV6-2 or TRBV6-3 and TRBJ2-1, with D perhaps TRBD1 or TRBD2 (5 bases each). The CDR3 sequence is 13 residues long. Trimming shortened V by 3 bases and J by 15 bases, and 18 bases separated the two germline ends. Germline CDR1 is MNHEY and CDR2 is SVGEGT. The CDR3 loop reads CASSYDGASHPFF. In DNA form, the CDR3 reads TGTGCCAGCAGTTATGACGGGGCCAGCCATCCGTTCTTC.

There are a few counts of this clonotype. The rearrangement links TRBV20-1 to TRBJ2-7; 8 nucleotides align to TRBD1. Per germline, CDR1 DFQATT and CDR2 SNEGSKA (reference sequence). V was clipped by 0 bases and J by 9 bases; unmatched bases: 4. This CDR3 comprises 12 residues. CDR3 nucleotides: TGCAGTGCTAGAGAGACAGGGGATTGGCAGTACTTC. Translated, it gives CSARETGDWQYF.

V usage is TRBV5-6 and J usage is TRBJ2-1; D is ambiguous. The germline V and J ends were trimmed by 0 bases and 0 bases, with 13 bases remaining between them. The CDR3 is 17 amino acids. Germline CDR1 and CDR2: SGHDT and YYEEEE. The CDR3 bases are TGTGCCAGCAGCTTGGATGTGCTGCCGAGCTCCTACAATGAGCAGTTCTTC. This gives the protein CASSLDVLPSSYNEQFF.

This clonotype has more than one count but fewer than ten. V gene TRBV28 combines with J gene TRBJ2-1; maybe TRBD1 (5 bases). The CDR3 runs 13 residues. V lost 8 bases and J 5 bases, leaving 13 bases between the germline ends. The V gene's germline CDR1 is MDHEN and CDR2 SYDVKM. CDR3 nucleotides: TGTGCCAGCGGACACCTAGAGAACAATGAGCAGTTCTTC. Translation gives CASGHLENNEQFF.

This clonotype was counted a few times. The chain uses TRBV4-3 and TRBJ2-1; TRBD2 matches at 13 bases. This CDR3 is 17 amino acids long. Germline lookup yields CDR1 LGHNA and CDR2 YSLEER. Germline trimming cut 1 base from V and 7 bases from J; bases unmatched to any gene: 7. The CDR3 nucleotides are TGCGCCAGCAGCCAAGCCTACGGGACTAGCGGGATGAATGAGCAGTTCTTC. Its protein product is CASSQAYGTSGMNEQFF.

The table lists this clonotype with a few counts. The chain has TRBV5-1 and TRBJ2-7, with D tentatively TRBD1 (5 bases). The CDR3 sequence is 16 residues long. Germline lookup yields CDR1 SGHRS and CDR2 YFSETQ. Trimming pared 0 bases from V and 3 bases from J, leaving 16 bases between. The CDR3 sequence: CASSLGLGQGRYEQYF. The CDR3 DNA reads TGCGCCAGCAGCTTGGGATTGGGGCAGGGCCGCTACGAGCAGTACTTC.

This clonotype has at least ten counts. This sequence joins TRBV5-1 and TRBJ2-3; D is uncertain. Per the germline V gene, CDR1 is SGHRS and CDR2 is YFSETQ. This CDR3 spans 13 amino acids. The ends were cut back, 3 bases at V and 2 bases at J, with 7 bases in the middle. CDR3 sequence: CASSSDNTDTQYF. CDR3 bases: TGCGCCAGCAGCTCAGATAACACAGATACGCAGTATTTT.

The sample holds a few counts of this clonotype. The CDR3 spells CASSLAAYTGELFF. CDR3 in DNA: TGCGCCAGCAGCTTGGCTGCGTACACCGGGGAGCTGTTTTTT. The chain recombines TRBV5-1 with TRBJ2-2; D is unresolved. The germline V and J ends were trimmed by 0 bases and 3 bases, with 6 bases remaining between them. The CDR3 is 14 amino acids. Germline CDR1 reads SGHRS; CDR2 reads YFSETQ.

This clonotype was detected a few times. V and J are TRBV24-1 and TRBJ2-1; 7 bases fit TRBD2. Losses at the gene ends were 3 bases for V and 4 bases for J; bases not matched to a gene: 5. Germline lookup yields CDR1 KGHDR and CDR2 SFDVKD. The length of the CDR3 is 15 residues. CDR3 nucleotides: TGTGCCACCAGTGATCCCGGGACTACATACAATGAGCAGTTCTTC. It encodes CATSDPGTTYNEQFF.

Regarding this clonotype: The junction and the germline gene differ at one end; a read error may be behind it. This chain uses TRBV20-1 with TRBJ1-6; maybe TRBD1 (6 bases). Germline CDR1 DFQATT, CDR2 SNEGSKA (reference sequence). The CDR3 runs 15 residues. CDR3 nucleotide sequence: TGCAGTGCCCGTGAGACAGGCGGAGGAAATTCACTCCTCCACTTT. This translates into CSARETGGGNSLLHF.

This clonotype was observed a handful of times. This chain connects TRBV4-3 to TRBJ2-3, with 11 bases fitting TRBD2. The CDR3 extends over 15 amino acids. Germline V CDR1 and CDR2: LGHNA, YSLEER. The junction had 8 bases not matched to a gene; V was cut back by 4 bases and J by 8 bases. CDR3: CASSLVAGGPGTQYF. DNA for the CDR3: TGCGCCAGCAGCCTCGTAGCGGGGGGGCCCGGTACGCAGTATTTT.